The sample holds one count of the clone carrying this T cell receptor (beta chain). Its antigen remains unidentified. These data belong to a study of cytomegalovirus exposure and HLA in healthy donors. 13 Jbeta primers and 60 Vbeta primers were used for the PCR. Data came from immunoSEQ multiplex PCR; TCRdb stores just in-frame clones and leaves some out. The sample contains 150,000 to 200,000 clones, about four fifths of which appear only once. Study-level points and caveats: It was shown in a later analysis that HLA-associated TCR beta chains were more clonally expanded than other, equally common chains.

V trimming: 7 bases; J trimming: 7 bases; junction bases outside the gene matches: 13. This CDR3 is built from 17 residues. The V gene's germline CDR1 is SQVTM and CDR2 ANQGSEA. Sequenced sample: PBMCs. The source of this sequence is a young man in good health and CMV-seropositive. This chain links TRBV29-1 with TRBJ2-1; 16 bases map to TRBD2. The CDR3 region is CSAQGTSGRAPFNEQFF. In nucleotides, the CDR3 is TGCAGCGCCCAGGGGACTAGCGGGAGGGCCCCCTTTAATGAGCAGTTCTTC.